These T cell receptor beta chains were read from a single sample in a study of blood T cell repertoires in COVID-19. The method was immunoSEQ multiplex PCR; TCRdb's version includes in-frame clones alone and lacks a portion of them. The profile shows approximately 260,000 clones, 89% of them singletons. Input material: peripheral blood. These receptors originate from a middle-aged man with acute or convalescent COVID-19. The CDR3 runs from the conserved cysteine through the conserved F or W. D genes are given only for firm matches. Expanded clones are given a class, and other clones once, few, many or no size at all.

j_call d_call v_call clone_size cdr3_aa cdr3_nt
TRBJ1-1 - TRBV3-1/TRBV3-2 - CASSLAGMNTEAFF TGTGCCAGCAGCCTGGCGGGTATGAACACTGAAGCTTTCTTT
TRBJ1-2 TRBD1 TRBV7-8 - CASSPGQGDYGYTF TGTGCCAGCAGCCCGGGACAGGGAGACTATGGCTACACCTTC
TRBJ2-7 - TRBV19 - CASGAGTAYEQYF TGTGCCAGTGGGGCAGGCACAGCCTACGAGCAGTACTTC
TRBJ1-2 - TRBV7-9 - CASRQGTVNYGYTF TGTGCCAGCAGGCAGGGGACCGTTAACTATGGCTACACCTTC
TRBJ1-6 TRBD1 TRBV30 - CAWSQKFRDRVVSPLHF TGTGCCTGGAGTCAAAAATTCCGGGACAGGGTTGTTTCACCCCTCCACTTT
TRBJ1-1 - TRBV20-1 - CSAASDSEAFF TGCAGTGCCGCCTCGGACAGTGAAGCTTTCTTT
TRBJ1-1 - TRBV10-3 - CAISALRTEGAEAFF TGTGCCATCAGTGCCCTCCGGACTGAAGGCGCTGAAGCTTTCTTT
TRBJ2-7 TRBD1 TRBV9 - CASSAGTGGYEQYF TGTGCCAGCAGCGCCGGGACAGGGGGGTACGAGCAGTACTTC
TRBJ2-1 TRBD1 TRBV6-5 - CASSSDRGYNEQFF TGTGCCAGCAGCTCTGACAGGGGCTACAATGAGCAGTTCTTC
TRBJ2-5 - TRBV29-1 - CSAGDLIETQYF TGCAGCGCAGGGGATCTGATAGAGACCCAGTACTTC
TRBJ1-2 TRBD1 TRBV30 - CAWSPPGQGNYGYTF TGTGCCTGGAGTCCCCCGGGACAGGGAAACTATGGCTACACCTTC
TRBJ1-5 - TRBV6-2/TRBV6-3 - CASSLGGAGQPQHF TGTGCCAGCAGTTTGGGGGGGGCGGGGCAGCCCCAGCATTTT
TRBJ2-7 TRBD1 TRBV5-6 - CASTALDRGRVYEQYF TGTGCCAGCACCGCCCTAGACAGGGGACGGGTCTACGAGCAGTACTTC
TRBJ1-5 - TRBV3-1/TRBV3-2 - CASSQATYQPQHF TGTGCCAGCAGCCAAGCTACCTATCAGCCCCAGCATTTT
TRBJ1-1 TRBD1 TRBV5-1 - CASSPEGDRVNTEAFF TGCGCCAGCAGCCCCGAGGGGGACAGGGTTAACACTGAAGCTTTCTTT
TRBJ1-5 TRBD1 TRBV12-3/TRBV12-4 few CASRGQAAQPQHF TGTGCCAGCAGGGGACAGGCAGCGCAGCCCCAGCATTTT